The TCR beta chain described here comes from a study of shared clonotypes between healthy human individuals. TCRdb keeps only in-frame clones here, not all; method: immunoSEQ multiplex PCR. Seen here are a few million clones, 92% observed once, and the top ten hold 0.37%. Deletions cut 5 bases from V and 5 bases from J, with 16 bases between. CDR1 and CDR2 (germline): SGHRS, YFSETQ. This CDR3 region has 15 residues. The clonotype was recovered from a man aged 18 to 29 in good health. Some clones in this sample may be carry-over from other donors' samples. V and J are TRBV5-1 and TRBJ2-2; D is perhaps TRBD1 (6 bases). The specimen sequenced was naive CD4+ T cells from PBMCs. Subset noted: CD45RA+ positively selected. The CDR3 coding sequence is TGCGCCAGCAGGTATATGGCAGGGGAGACCGGGGAGCTGTTTTTT. Amino acid sequence: CASRYMAGETGELFF.